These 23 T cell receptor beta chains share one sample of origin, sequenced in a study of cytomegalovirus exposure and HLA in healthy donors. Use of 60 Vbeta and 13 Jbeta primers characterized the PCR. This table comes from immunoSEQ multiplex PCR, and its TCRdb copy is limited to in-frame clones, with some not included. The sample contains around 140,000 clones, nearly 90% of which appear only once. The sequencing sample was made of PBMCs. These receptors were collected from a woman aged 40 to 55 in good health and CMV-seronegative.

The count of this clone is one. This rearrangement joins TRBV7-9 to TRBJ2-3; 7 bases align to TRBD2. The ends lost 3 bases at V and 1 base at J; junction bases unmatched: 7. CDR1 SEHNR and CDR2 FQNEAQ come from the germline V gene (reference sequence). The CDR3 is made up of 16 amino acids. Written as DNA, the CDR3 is TGTGCCAGCAGCTTGGGGGAGGGCCTTCGCACAGATACGCAGTATTTT. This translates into CASSLGEGLRTDTQYF.

CDR3 in DNA: TGTGCCAGCAGCCCCCGACAGGGGCTCGGCACTGAAGCTTTCTTT. It encodes CASSPRQGLGTEAFF. This sequence joins TRBV5-6 and TRBJ1-1; 8 bases fit TRBD1. V dropped 4 bases and J dropped 4; count of bases not matched to a gene: 9. Germline assignment: CDR1 SGHDT and CDR2 YYEEEE. This CDR3 contains 15 residues.

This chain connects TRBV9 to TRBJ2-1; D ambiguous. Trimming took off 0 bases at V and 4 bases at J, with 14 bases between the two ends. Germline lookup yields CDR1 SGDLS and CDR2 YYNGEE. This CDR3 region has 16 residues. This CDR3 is CASSVGQAVNYNEQFF. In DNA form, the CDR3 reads TGTGCCAGCAGCGTAGGTCAGGCAGTTAATTACAATGAGCAGTTCTTC.

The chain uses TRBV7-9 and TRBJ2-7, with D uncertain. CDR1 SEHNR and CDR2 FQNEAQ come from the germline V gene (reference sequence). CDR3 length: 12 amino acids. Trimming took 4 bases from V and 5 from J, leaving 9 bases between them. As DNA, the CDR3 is TGTGCCAGCAGCTCCCGCTACCACGAGCAGTACTTC. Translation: CASSSRYHEQYF.

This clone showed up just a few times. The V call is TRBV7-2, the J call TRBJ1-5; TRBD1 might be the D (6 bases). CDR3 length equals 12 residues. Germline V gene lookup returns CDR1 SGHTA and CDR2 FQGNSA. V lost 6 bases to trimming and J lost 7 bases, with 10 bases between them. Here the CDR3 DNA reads TGTGCCAGCAGACAGGGTAACCAGCCCCAGCATTTT. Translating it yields CASRQGNQPQHF.

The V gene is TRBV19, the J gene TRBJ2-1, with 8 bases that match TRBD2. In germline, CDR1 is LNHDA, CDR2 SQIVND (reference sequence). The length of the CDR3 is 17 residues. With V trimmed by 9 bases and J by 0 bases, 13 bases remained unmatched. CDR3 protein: CASGRDVATSSYNEQFF. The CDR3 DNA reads TGTGCCAGCGGGAGGGATGTTGCGACGAGCTCCTACAATGAGCAGTTCTTC.

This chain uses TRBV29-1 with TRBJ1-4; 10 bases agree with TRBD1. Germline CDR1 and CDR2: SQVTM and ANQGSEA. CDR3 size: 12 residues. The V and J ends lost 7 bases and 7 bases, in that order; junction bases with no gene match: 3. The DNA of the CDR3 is TGCAGCGCCCGGACAGGGGGTGAAAAACTGTTTTTT. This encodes CSARTGGEKLFF.

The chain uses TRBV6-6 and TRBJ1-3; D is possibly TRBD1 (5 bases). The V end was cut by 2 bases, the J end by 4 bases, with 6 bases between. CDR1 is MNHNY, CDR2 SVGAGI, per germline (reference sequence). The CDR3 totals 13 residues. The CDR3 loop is CASSYRTGNTIYF. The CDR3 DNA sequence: TGTGCCAGCAGTTACCGGACAGGAAACACCATATATTTT.

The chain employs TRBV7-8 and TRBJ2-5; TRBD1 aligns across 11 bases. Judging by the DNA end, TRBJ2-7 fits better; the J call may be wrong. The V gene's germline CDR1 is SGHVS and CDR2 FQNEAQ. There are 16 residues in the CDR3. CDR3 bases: TGTGCCAGCAGCTCGGGAGGACAGGGGGCCTCCTACGAGCAGTACTTC. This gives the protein CASSSGGQGASYEQYF.

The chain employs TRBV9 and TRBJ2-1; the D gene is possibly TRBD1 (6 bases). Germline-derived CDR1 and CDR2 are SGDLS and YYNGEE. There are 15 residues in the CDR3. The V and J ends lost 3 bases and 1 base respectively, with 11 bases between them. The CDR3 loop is CASSDLGTSYNEQFF. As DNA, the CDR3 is TGTGCCAGCAGCGATCTCGGGACATCCTACAATGAGCAGTTCTTC.

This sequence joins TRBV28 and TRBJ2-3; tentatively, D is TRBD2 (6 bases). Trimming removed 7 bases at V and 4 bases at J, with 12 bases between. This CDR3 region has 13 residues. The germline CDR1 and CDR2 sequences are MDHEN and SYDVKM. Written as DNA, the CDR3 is TGTGCCAGCACCCCCGGGAGCGCAGATACGCAGTATTTT. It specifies CASTPGSADTQYF.

CDR3 sequence: CASSSGRYNEQFF. The CDR3 region has the DNA TGTGCCAGTAGTAGCGGGAGGTACAATGAGCAGTTCTTC. V and J are TRBV19 and TRBJ2-1, with 8 bases lining up with TRBD2. CDR1 and CDR2 (germline): LNHDA, SQIVND (reference sequence). The CDR3 extends over 13 amino acids. V lost 4 bases to trimming and J lost 4 bases; unmatched junction nucleotides: 0. The variable domain in full, with the rest retrieved from reference TRBV19 and TRBJ2-1, is DGGITQSPKYLFRKEGQNVTLSCEQNLNHDAMYWYRQDPGQGLRLIYYSQIVNDFQKGDIAEGYSVSREKKESFPLTVTSAQKNPTAFYLCASSSGRYNEQFFGPGTRLTVL.

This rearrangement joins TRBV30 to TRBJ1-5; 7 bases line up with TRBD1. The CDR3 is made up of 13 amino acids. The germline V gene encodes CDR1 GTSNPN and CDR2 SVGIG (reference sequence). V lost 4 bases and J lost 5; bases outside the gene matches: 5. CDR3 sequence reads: CAWKTGLHQPQHF. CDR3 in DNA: TGTGCCTGGAAGACAGGGCTACATCAGCCCCAGCATTTT.

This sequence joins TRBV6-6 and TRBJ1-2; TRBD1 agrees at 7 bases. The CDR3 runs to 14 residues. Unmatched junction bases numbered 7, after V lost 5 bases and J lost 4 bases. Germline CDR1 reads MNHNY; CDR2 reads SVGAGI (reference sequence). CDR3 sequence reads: CASSGQGVPYGYTF. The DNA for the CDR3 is TGTGCCAGCAGTGGGCAGGGGGTCCCCTATGGCTACACCTTC.

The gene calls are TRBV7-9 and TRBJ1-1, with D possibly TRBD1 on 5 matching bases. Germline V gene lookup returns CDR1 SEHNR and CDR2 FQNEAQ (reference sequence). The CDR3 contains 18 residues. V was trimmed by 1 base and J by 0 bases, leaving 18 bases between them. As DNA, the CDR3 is TGTGCCAGCAGCTTAGACTGGGCCAGGGAAAACATGAACACTGAAGCTTTCTTT. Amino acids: CASSLDWARENMNTEAFF. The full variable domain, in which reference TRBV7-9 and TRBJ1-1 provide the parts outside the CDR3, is DTGVSQNPRHKITKRGQNVTFRCDPISEHNRLYWYRQTLGQGPEFLTYFQNEAQLEKSRLLSDRFSAERPKGSFSTLEIQRTEQGDSAMYLCASSLDWARENMNTEAFFGQGTRLTVV.

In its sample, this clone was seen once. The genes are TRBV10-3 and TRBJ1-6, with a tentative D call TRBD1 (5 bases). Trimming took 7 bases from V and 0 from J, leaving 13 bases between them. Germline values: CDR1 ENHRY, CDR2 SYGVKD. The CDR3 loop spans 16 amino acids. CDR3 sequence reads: CAIIVRVSSYNSPLHF. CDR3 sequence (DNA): TGTGCCATCATCGTCAGGGTCAGCTCCTATAATTCACCCCTCCACTTT.

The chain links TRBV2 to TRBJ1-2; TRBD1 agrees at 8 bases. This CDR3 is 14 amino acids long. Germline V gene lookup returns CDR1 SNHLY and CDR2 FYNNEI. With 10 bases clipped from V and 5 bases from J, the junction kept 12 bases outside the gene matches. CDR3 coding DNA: TGTGCCACAACTACCGGGACAGGCTCGTATGGCTACACCTTC. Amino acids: CATTTGTGSYGYTF.

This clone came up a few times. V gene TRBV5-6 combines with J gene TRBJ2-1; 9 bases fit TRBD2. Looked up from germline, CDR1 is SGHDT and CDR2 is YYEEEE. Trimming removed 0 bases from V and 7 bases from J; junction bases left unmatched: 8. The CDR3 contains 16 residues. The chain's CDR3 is CASSLGLAGVRNEQFF. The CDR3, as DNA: TGTGCCAGCAGCTTGGGATTAGCGGGAGTAAGAAATGAGCAGTTCTTC.

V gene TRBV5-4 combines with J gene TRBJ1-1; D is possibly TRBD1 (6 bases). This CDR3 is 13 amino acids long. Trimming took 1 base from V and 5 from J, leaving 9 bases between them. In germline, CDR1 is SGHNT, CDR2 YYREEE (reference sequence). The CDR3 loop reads CASSLQGLTEAFF. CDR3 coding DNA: TGTGCCAGCAGCTTGCAGGGGTTAACTGAAGCTTTCTTT.

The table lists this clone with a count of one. The CDR3 sequence: CASSLDTGGYANTGELFF. CDR3 DNA sequence: TGTGCCAGCAGCTTGGACACAGGGGGATATGCGAACACCGGGGAGCTGTTTTTT. The chain joins TRBV5-4 to TRBJ2-2; 8 bases agree with TRBD1. This CDR3 contains 18 residues. Germline lookup yields CDR1 SGHNT and CDR2 YYREEE (reference sequence). The ends lost 0 bases at V and 0 bases at J; junction bases unmatched: 7.

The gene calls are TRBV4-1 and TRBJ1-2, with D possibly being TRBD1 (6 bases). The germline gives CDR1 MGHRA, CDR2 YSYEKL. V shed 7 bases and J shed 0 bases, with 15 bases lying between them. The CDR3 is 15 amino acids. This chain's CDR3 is CASNRQVQANYGYTF. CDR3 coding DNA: TGCGCCAGCAACAGACAGGTTCAAGCTAACTATGGCTACACCTTC.

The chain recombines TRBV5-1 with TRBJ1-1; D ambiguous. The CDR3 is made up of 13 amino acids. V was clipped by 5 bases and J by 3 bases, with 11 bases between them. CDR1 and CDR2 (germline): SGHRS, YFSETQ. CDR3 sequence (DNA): TGCGCCAGCAGAGAAGGCGCGGACACTGAAGCTTTCTTT. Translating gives CASREGADTEAFF.

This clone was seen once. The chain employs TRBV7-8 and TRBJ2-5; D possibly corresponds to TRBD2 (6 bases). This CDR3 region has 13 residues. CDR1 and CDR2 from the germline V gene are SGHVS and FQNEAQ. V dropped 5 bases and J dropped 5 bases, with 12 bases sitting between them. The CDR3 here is CASSLPGVETQYF. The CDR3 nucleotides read TGTGCCAGCAGCCTTCCGGGGGTGGAGACCCAGTACTTC.